Listed below are T cell receptor beta chains from one sample, sequenced in a study of cytomegalovirus exposure and HLA in healthy donors. Profiled with immunoSEQ multiplex PCR; TCRdb holds only in-frame clones, not every one. Of 150,000 to 200,000 clones in the sample, roughly 76% are singletons; the top ten hold over 2%. Input material: PBMCs. The receptor source for this set is a male donor in good health and CMV-seronegative. CDR3s include the opening cysteine and the closing phenylalanine or tryptophan. Fields, in order: V gene, J gene, D gene, clone size, CDR3 DNA, CDR3 protein. D genes are given only for firm matches. Clone size is given for some rows only: seen once, a few or many times, or a class if the clone is expanded.

TRBV10-2	TRBJ1-5	TRBD1	-	TGCGCCAGCAGTGAGCCTGACAGGGGCAATCAGCCCCAGCATTTT	CASSEPDRGNQPQHF
TRBV13	TRBJ2-7	-	few	TGTGCCAGCAGCTTAGAAGGAGAGTCGGGCTACGAGCAGTACTTC	CASSLEGESGYEQYF
TRBV27	TRBJ2-1	TRBD1	-	TGTGCCAGCAGTTTATTCCAAGTAACCGGGACAGCCGGCTACAATGAGCAGTTCTTC	CASSLFQVTGTAGYNEQFF
TRBV10-2	TRBJ2-3	TRBD1	-	TGCGCCAGCAGTGAGTCAAGGGACAGGGGCACAGATACGCAGTATTTT	CASSESRDRGTDTQYF
TRBV5-1	TRBJ2-1	TRBD1	-	TGCGCCAGCAGTGACAGGGGCCGCTACAATGAGCAGTTCTTC	CASSDRGRYNEQFF
TRBV29-1	TRBJ2-7	TRBD2	-	TGCAGCGCGGGGGGGAGCTCCTACGAGCAGTACTTC	CSAGGSSYEQYF
TRBV5-1	TRBJ1-3	-	-	TGCGCCAGCAGCTTGGGAACCACTCAGGGCTCTGGAAACACCATATATTTT	CASSLGTTQGSGNTIYF
TRBV6-5	TRBJ1-1	-	-	TGTGCCAGCAGTTACTCTTATAGGGGGAACACTGAAGCTTTCTTT	CASSYSYRGNTEAFF
TRBV6-5	TRBJ1-2	-	few	TGTGCCAGCTCAGGGTATGCTAACTATGGCTACACCTTC	CASSGYANYGYTF
TRBV9	TRBJ2-1	-	-	TGTGCCAGCAGCCCCACCGGGGTTAGCAATGAGCAGTTCTTC	CASSPTGVSNEQFF